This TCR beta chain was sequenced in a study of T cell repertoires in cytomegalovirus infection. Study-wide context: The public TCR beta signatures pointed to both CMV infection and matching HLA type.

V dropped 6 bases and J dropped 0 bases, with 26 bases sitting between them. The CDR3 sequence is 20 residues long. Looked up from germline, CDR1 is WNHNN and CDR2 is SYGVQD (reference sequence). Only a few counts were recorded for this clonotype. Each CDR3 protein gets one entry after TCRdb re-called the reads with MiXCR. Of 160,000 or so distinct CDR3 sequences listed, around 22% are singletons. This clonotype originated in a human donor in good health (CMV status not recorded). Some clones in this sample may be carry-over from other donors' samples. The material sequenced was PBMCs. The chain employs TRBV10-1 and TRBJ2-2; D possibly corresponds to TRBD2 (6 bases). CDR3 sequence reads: CASSGSASGCGKANTGELFF. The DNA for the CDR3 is TGCGCCAGCAGCGGGTCGGCGAGCGGGTGTGGAAAGGCGAACACCGGGGAGCTGTTTTTT.